The 17 T cell receptor beta chains presented below share a single source sample, sequenced in a study of breast tumors, draining lymph nodes, adjacent tissues. Via MiXCR, TCRdb re-called the multiplex PCR reads, giving one row per CDR3 protein. In the table there are approximately 11,000 distinct CDR3 sequences, roughly 40% of which are singletons. Sequences were obtained from breast tumor tissue. The receptor set was obtained from a female donor with breast cancer. Some clones in this sample may be carry-over from other donors' samples.

This clonotype is labeled as medium-sized. V and J are TRBV15 and TRBJ2-6, with a weak D call TRBD1 (5 bases). Germline V gene lookup returns CDR1 LNHNV and CDR2 YYDKDF (reference sequence). Trimming cost V 4 bases and J 0 bases, with 7 bases left between them. The CDR3 covers 15 residues. CDR3 in DNA: TGTGCCACCAGCATCAGGGCCTCTGGGGCCAACGTCCTGACTTTC. This sequence encodes CATSIRASGANVLTF.

The V gene is TRBV28, the J gene TRBJ2-7; D unresolved. CDR3 length: 11 amino acids. Germline lookup yields CDR1 MDHEN and CDR2 SYDVKM. The V end was cut by 4 bases, the J end by 4 bases, with 5 bases between. CDR3 protein: CASSSWYEQYF. CDR3 DNA: TGTGCCAGCAGTTCTTGGTACGAGCAGTACTTC. The whole variable domain, remainder taken from reference TRBV28 and TRBJ2-7, is DVKVTQSSRYLVKRTGEKVFLECVQDMDHENMFWYRQDPGLGLRLIYFSYDVKMKEKGDIPEGYSVSREKKERFSLILESASTNQTSMYLCASSSWYEQYFGPGTRLTVT.

This clonotype was picked up many times. The chain couples TRBV19 to TRBJ2-1; 9 positions agree with TRBD2. Trimming removed 1 base from V and 7 bases from J; junction bases left unmatched: 8. CDR1 and CDR2 (germline): LNHDA, SQIVND (reference sequence). CDR3 size: 16 residues. The CDR3 here is CASSIGGSGSGNEQFF. The DNA for the CDR3 is TGTGCCAGTAGTATAGGGGGTAGCGGGAGTGGGAATGAGCAGTTCTTC.

This clonotype was recorded at least ten times. The chain uses TRBV7-9 and TRBJ1-5; D gene uncertain. The germline CDR1 and CDR2 sequences are SEHNR and FQNEAQ (reference sequence). The CDR3 extends over 13 amino acids. Trimming removed 4 bases at V and 7 bases at J, with 11 bases between. This CDR3 reads CASSWAAEQPQHF. The CDR3 DNA follows: TGTGCCAGCAGCTGGGCCGCCGAGCAGCCCCAGCATTTT.

In its sample, this clonotype is medium-sized (0.01 to 0.1%). The chain has TRBV10-2 and TRBJ1-6; D remains unclear. Trimming removed 7 bases from V and 0 bases from J, with 10 bases in between. CDR1 WSHSY and CDR2 SAAADI come from the germline V gene. The CDR3 is made up of 15 amino acids. CDR3 in amino acids: CASMLASSYNSPLHF. In DNA form, the CDR3 reads TGCGCCAGCATGCTGGCGAGCTCCTATAATTCACCCCTCCACTTT.

Points on this clonotype: The conserved final phenylalanine or tryptophan is absent from the CDR3, which likely points to a read error. This chain's CDR3 is CASGRGGYSGANVLTL. DNA of the CDR3: TGTGCCAGCGGAAGAGGGGGCTACTCTGGGGCCAACGTCCTGACTCTC. The gene calls are TRBV2 and TRBJ2-6; 7 positions agree with TRBD1. The V and J ends lost 8 bases and 0 bases, in that order; junction bases with no gene match: 7. In germline, CDR1 is SNHLY, CDR2 FYNNEI. The CDR3 runs to 16 residues.

The sample holds many counts of this clonotype. The chain couples TRBV4-1 to TRBJ1-3; D is unresolved. CDR1 is MGHRA, CDR2 YSYEKL, per germline. The CDR3 consists of 13 residues. Deletions cut 3 bases from V and 4 bases from J, with 7 bases between. DNA for the CDR3: TGCGCCAGCAGCCAGACCAGGGGAAACACCATATATTTT. Translating it yields CASSQTRGNTIYF.

Many counts were recorded for this clonotype. This may come from a read error, since a much larger clone is one base off. V and J are TRBV20-1 and TRBJ2-1; 11 bases fit TRBD2. Looked up from germline, CDR1 is DFQATT and CDR2 is SNEGSKA (reference sequence). The CDR3 contains 14 residues. CDR3 in DNA: TGCAGTGCTAGAGGACTAGCGGGATCGGGTGAGCGGTTCTTC. It encodes CSARGLAGSGERFF.

There are many counts of this clonotype. The CDR3 DNA sequence: TGTGCCAGCAGCAGGGGGACTTCCAATGAAAAACTGTTTTTT. Translation: CASSRGTSNEKLFF. This rearrangement joins TRBV7-8 to TRBJ1-4; possibly TRBD1 for D (6 bases). The CDR3 runs to 14 residues. V was pared by 5 bases and J by 5 bases, with 12 bases between. CDR1 and CDR2 from the germline V gene are SGHVS and FQNEAQ.

This clonotype has a count of ten or more. CDR3 region: CASKQESTDTQYF. CDR3 in DNA: TGTGCCAGCAAACAGGAAAGCACAGATACGCAGTATTTT. The chain carries TRBV27 and TRBJ2-3, with D possibly matching TRBD1 (5 bases). In germline, CDR1 is MNHEY, CDR2 SMNVEV (reference sequence). V was clipped by 7 bases and J by 0 bases, with 8 bases between them. This CDR3 is 13 amino acids long.

The rearrangement joins TRBV10-2 to TRBJ1-5, with 8 nucleotides matching TRBD1. The CDR3 loop spans 13 amino acids. The germline CDR1 and CDR2 sequences are WSHSY and SAAADI. The V gene end was trimmed by 8 bases and the J gene end by 6 bases; junction bases not matched to a gene: 6. The CDR3 bases are TGCGCCAGCGGAGGGGGGACAGGTCAGCCCCAGCATTTT. Its translation is CASGGGTGQPQHF.

This clonotype was observed at least ten times. The chain employs TRBV9 and TRBJ1-6, with a tentative D call TRBD1 (6 bases). The length of the CDR3 is 16 residues. V was cut by 4 bases and J by 2 bases, with 13 bases left in between. The germline CDR1 and CDR2 sequences are SGDLS and YYNGEE. CDR3 DNA sequence: TGTGCCAGCAGCCGGACAGTTGATCCCTATAATTCACCCCTCCACTTT. Translating gives CASSRTVDPYNSPLHF. The entire variable domain, with the rest obtained from reference TRBV9 and TRBJ1-6, is as follows: DSGVTQTPKHLITATGQRVTLRCSPRSGDLSVYWYQQSLDQGLQFLIQYYNGEERAKGNILERFSAQQFPDLHSELNLSSLELGDSALYFCASSRTVDPYNSPLHFGNGTRLTVT.

This clonotype has just one count. The gene calls are TRBV20-1 and TRBJ1-5; no clear D. In germline, CDR1 is DFQATT, CDR2 SNEGSKA (reference sequence). V lost 5 bases and J 0 bases, leaving 5 bases between the germline ends. This CDR3 comprises 12 residues. CDR3 loop: CSAGYSNQPQHF. The CDR3 region has the DNA TGCAGTGCTGGGTATAGCAATCAGCCCCAGCATTTT.

In DNA form, the CDR3 reads TGTGCCAGCAGCCAAGTCTATGGGGCAGCTTTCTTT. Translating it yields CASSQVYGAAFF. The chain carries TRBV14 and TRBJ1-1; tentatively, D is TRBD1 (5 bases). The germline V gene encodes CDR1 SGHDN and CDR2 FVKESK. The CDR3 is 12 amino acids. The V and J ends lost 1 base and 10 bases respectively, with 10 bases between them. Together with reference TRBV14 and TRBJ1-1, the CDR3 gives the full variable domain: EAGVTQFPSHSVIEKGQTVTLRCDPISGHDNLYWYRRVMGKEIKFLLHFVKESKQDESGMPNNRFLAERTGGTYSTLKVQPAELEDSGVYFCASSQVYGAAFFGQGTRLTVV.

This clonotype was observed many times. The chain is built from TRBV20-1 and TRBJ2-1; 7 nucleotides agree with TRBD2. Germline CDR1 is DFQATT and CDR2 is SNEGSKA (reference sequence). The CDR3 runs 14 residues. J gave up 3 bases and V 5 bases, and 7 bases lay outside the gene matches. In DNA form, the CDR3 reads TGCAGTGCTCGGGCGGCTAGCGGCTACAATGAGCAGTTCTTC. It codes for CSARAASGYNEQFF.

At least ten counts were recorded for this clonotype. This sequence joins TRBV6-6 and TRBJ1-6, with D unclear. Trimming pared 2 bases from V and 0 bases from J, leaving 2 bases between. The CDR3 runs to 14 residues. Germline CDR1 reads MNHNY; CDR2 reads SVGAGI (reference sequence). CDR3: CASSYNSYNSPLHF. The CDR3 DNA reads TGTGCCAGCAGTTACAACTCCTATAATTCACCCCTCCACTTT.

This clonotype was observed at least ten times. This rearrangement joins TRBV28 to TRBJ2-7, with unresolved D. Per the germline V gene, CDR1 is MDHEN and CDR2 is SYDVKM. The germline V and J ends were trimmed by 5 bases and 0 bases, with 14 bases remaining between them. The CDR3 length is 15 residues. The CDR3 nucleotides are TGTGCCAGCAGTAAGGACCCAAGCCGCTCCTACGAGCAGTACTTC. Encoded protein: CASSKDPSRSYEQYF.